The 3 T cell receptor beta chains below all came from one sample that was sequenced in a study of identical twins. TCRdb independently ran MiXCR on the 5' RACE reads; one entry per CDR3 protein. The table has 150,000 or so distinct CDR3 sequences, around 3.5% seen once. The source material was memory T cells sorted from blood. The receptors shown here come from a young man in good health.

This clonotype was counted once. A much larger clone lies a single base off, so this may be a read error. The chain couples TRBV5-5 to TRBJ2-7, with 13 bases matching TRBD2. V trimming: 0 bases; J trimming: 4 bases; junction bases outside the gene matches: 4. Germline V gene data show CDR1 as SGHKS and CDR2 as YYEKEE (reference sequence). CDR3 length: 16 amino acids. In DNA form, the CDR3 reads TGTGCCAGCAGCTTGGCAGAACTAGCGGGAGGGTACGAGCAGTACTTC. It is translated as CASSLAELAGGYEQYF.

This chain links TRBV4-3 with TRBJ1-6; 7 bases align to TRBD1. Germline V gives CDR1 LGHNA, CDR2 YSLEER. The trim removed 4 bases at V and 10 bases at J, leaving 10 bases unmatched. The CDR3 consists of 15 residues. The CDR3 DNA reads TGCGCCAGCAGCCGTTCCACAGGGGTGCGATCACCCCTCCACTTT. Translating it yields CASSRSTGVRSPLHF.

Many counts were recorded for this clonotype. V usage is TRBV12-3 or TRBV12-4 and J usage is TRBJ2-2; 10 bases line up with TRBD2. The CDR3 has 17 residues. With 4 bases clipped from V and 4 bases from J, the junction kept 9 bases outside the gene matches. The CDR3 reads CASSWLAGGSVTGELFF. In nucleotides, the CDR3 is TGTGCCAGCAGTTGGTTAGCGGGAGGTTCGGTCACCGGGGAGCTGTTTTTT.